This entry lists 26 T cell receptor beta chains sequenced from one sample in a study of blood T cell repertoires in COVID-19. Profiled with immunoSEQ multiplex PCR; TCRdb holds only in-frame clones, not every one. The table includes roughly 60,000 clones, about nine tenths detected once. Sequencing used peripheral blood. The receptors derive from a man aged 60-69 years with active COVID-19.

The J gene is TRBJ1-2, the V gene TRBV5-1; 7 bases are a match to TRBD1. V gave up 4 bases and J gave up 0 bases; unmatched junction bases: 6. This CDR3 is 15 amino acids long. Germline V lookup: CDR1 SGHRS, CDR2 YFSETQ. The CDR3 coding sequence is TGCGCCAGCAGCACAGGGACAGACCCTAACTATGGCTACACCTTC. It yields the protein CASSTGTDPNYGYTF.

CDR3 region: CASSSTRQGRGEQYF. CDR3 in DNA: TGTGCCAGCAGCTCCACAAGACAGGGGAGGGGGGAGCAGTACTTC. The J gene is TRBJ2-7, the V gene TRBV13; maybe TRBD1 (8 bases). Trimming left V 4 bases short and J 7 bases short, with 20 bases between. The CDR3 is 15 residues long. Germline V gene sequence: CDR1 PRHDT, CDR2 FYEKMQ (reference sequence).

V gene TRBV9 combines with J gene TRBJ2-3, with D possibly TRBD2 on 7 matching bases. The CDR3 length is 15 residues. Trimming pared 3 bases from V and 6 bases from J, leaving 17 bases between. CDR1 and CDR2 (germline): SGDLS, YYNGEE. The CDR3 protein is CASSGGGAYRDTQYF. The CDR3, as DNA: TGTGCCAGCAGCGGAGGGGGGGCCTACAGGGATACGCAGTATTTT.

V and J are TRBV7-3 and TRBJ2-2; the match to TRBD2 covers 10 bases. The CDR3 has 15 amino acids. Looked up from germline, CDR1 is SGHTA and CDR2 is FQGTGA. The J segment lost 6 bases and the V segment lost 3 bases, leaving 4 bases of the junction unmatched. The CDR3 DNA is TGTGCCAGCAGCTTTCTAGCGGGAGCGGCCGGGGAGCTGTTTTTT. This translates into CASSFLAGAAGELFF.

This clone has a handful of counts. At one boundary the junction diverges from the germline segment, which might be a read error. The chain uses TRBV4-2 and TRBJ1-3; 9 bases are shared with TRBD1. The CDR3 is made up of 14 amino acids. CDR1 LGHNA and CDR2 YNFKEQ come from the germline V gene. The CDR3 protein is CASTRTGAENTIHF. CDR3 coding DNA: TGTGCCAGCACGCGGACAGGGGCGGAAAACACCATACATTTT.

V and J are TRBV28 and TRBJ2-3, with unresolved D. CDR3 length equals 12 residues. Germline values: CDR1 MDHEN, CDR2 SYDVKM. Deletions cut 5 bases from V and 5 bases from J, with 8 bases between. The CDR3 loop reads CASSPLGDTQYF. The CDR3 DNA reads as TGTGCCAGCAGTCCCCTCGGAGATACGCAGTATTTT.

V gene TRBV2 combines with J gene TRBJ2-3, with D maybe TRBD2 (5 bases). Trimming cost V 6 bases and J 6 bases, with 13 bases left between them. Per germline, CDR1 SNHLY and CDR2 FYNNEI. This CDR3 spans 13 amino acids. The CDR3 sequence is CASRGSPGDTQYF. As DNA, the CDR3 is TGTGCCAGCAGGGGGTCTCCGGGGGATACGCAGTATTTT.

CDR3 in amino acids: CASSQTPIQETQYF. CDR3 sequence (DNA): TGCGCCAGCAGCCAGACACCAATCCAAGAGACCCAGTACTTC. This chain joins TRBV4-1 and TRBJ2-5; D not certain. The CDR3 totals 14 residues. Trimming shortened V by 3 bases and J by 1 base, and 9 bases separated the two germline ends. From germline, CDR1 is MGHRA and CDR2 YSYEKL.

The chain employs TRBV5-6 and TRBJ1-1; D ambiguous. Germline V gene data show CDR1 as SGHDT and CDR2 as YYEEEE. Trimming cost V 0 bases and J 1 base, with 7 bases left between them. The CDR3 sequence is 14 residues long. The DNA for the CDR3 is TGTGCCAGCAGCTTGGGACACGCGAACACTGAAGCTTTCTTT. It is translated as CASSLGHANTEAFF.

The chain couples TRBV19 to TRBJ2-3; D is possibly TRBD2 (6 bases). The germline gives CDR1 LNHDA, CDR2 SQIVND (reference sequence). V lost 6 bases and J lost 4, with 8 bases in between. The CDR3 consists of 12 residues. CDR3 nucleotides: TGTGCCAGTAGCGGGAGACCAGATACGCAGTATTTT. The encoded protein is CASSGRPDTQYF.

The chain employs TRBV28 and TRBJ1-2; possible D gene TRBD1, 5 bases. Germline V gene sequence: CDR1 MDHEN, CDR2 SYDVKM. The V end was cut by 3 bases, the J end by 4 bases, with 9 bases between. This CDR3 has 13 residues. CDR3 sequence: CASSLGDFYGYTF. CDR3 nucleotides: TGTGCCAGCAGTTTGGGGGACTTCTATGGCTACACCTTC.

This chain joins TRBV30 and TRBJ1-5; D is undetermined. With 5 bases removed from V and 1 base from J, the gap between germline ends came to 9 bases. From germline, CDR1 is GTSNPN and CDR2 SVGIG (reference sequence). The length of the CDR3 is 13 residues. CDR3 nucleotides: TGTGCCTGGTCCCCCCCGAGCAATCAGCCCCAGCATTTT. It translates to CAWSPPSNQPQHF. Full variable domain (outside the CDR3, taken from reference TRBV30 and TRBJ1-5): SQTIHQWPATLVQPVGSPLSLECTVEGTSNPNLYWYRQAAGRGLQLLFYSVGIGQISSEVPQNLSASRPQDRQFILSSKKLLLSDSGFYLCAWSPPSNQPQHFGDGTRLSIL.

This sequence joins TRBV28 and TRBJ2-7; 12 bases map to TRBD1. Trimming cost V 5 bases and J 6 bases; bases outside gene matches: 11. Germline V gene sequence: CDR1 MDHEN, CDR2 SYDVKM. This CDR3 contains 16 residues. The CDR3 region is CASSTGTGGAGGEQYF. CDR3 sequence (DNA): TGTGCCAGCAGTACCGGGACAGGGGGCGCGGGGGGCGAGCAGTACTTC.

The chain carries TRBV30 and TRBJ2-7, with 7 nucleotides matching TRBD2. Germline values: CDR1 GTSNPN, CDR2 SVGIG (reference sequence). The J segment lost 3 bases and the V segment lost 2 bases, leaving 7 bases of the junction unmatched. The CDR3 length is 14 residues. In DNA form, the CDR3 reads TGTGCCTGGAGTTCTGGCGGGAGTCTCTACGAGCAGTACTTC. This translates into CAWSSGGSLYEQYF. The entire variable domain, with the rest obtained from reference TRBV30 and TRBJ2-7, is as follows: SQTIHQWPATLVQPVGSPLSLECTVEGTSNPNLYWYRQAAGRGLQLLFYSVGIGQISSEVPQNLSASRPQDRQFILSSKKLLLSDSGFYLCAWSSGGSLYEQYFGPGTRLTVT.

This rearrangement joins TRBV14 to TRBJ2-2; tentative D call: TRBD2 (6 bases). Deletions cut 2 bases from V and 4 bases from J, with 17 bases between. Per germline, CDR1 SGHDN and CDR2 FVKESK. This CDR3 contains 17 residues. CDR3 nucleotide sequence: TGTGCCAGCAGCCAATCATCGGGAGCGTTGATCACCGGGGAGCTGTTTTTT. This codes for CASSQSSGALITGELFF. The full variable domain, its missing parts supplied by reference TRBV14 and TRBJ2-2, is EAGVTQFPSHSVIEKGQTVTLRCDPISGHDNLYWYRRVMGKEIKFLLHFVKESKQDESGMPNNRFLAERTGGTYSTLKVQPAELEDSGVYFCASSQSSGALITGELFFGEGSRLTVL.

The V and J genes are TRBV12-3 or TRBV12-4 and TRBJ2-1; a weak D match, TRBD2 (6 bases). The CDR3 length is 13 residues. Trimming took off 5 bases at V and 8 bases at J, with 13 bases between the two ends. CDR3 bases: TGTGCCAGCAGTCGCGGGACGGTTCATGAGCAGTTCTTC. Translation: CASSRGTVHEQFF.

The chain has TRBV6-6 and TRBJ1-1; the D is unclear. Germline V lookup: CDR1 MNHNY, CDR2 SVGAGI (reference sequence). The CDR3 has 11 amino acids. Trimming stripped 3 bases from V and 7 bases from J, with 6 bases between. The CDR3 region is CASSYSIEAFF. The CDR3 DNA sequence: TGTGCCAGCAGTTATTCCATTGAAGCTTTCTTT.

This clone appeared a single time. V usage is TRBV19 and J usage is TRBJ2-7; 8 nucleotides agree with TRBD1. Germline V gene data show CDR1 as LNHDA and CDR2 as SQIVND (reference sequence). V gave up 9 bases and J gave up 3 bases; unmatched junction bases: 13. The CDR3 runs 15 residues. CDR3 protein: CASAPDRAHYYEQYF. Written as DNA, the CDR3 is TGTGCCAGCGCCCCGGACAGGGCCCACTACTACGAGCAGTACTTC. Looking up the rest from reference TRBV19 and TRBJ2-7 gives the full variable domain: DGGITQSPKYLFRKEGQNVTLSCEQNLNHDAMYWYRQDPGQGLRLIYYSQIVNDFQKGDIAEGYSVSREKKESFPLTVTSAQKNPTAFYLCASAPDRAHYYEQYFGPGTRLTVT.

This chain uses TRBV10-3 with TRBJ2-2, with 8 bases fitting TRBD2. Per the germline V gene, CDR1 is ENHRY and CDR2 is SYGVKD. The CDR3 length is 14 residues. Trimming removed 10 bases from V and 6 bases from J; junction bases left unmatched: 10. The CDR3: CASWREAGSGELFF. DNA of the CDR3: TGTGCCAGTTGGCGGGAGGCTGGCTCCGGGGAGCTGTTTTTT.

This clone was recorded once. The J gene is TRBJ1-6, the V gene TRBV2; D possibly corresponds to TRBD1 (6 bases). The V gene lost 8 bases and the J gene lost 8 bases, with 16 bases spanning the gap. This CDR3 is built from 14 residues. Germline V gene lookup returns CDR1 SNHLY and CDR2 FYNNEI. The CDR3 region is CASLLDSIDSPLHF. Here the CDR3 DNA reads TGTGCCAGCCTCCTGGACAGCATTGATTCACCCCTCCACTTT.

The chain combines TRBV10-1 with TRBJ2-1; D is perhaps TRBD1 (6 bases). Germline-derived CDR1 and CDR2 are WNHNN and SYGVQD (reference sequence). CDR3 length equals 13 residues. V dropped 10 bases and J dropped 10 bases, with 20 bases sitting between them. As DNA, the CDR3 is TGCGCCACCGAACCCAACAGGGACGGAGAGCAGTTCTTC. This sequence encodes CATEPNRDGEQFF.

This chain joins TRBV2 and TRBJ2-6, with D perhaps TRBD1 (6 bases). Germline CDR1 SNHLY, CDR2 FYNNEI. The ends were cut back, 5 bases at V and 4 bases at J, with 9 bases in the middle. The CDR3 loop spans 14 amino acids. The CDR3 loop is CASSTGSGANVLTF. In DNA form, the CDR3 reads TGTGCCAGCAGTACAGGGTCCGGGGCCAACGTCCTGACTTTC.

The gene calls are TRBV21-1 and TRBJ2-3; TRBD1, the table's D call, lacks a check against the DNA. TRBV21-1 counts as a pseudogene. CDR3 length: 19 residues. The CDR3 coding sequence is TGTGCCAGCAGCAAAGGGAGACAGGGAACTACGCCTTCCACAGATACGCAGTATTTT. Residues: CASSKGRQGTTPSTDTQYF.

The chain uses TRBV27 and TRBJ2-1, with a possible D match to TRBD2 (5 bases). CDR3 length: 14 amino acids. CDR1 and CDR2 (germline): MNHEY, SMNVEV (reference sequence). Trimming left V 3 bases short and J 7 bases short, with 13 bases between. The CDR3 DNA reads TGTGCCAGCAGTTTCCGGGGTAGGATGAATGAGCAGTTCTTC. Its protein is CASSFRGRMNEQFF.

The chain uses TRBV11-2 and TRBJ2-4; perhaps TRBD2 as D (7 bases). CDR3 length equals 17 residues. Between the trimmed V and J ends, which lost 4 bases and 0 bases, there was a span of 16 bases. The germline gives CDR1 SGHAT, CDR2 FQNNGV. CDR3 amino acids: CASSWGGLALAKNIQYF. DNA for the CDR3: TGTGCCAGCAGCTGGGGGGGGCTAGCGCTAGCCAAAAACATTCAGTACTTC. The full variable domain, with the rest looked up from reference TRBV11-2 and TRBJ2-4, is EAGVAQSPRYKIIEKRQSVAFWCNPISGHATLYWYQQILGQGPKLLIQFQNNGVVDDSQLPKDRFSAERLKGVDSTLKIQPAKLEDSAVYLCASSWGGLALAKNIQYFGAGTRLSVL.

CDR3 protein: CASSEQDTQYF. Here the CDR3 DNA reads TGCGCCAGCAGTGAGCAAGATACGCAGTATTTT. The chain employs TRBV10-2 and TRBJ2-3; D call uncertain. CDR3 length: 11 residues. V was shortened by 2 bases and J by 5 bases, with 2 bases between the two germline ends. Per the germline V gene, CDR1 is WSHSY and CDR2 is SAAADI.